This TCR beta chain comes out of a study of blood T cell repertoires in COVID-19 (TCRdb year 2020). A note on the overall study: Samples covering the acute and convalescent phases of COVID-19 were provided by collaborators in the United States, Italy and Spain. The prospective study material was composed of cDNA or gDNA derived from T cells, B-cell-depleted T cells, or PBMCs. Subjects who had been exposed to COVID-19, were actively infected with it, or had recovered from it provided the deeply sampled blood TCRbeta repertoires that made up the dataset. The repertoires were released in a freely available public database meant as a resource for research on the immune response to SARS-CoV-2. Samples came from the ongoing ImmuneRACE study (first 160 participants) plus 1,254 subjects from 6 global collaborators. Sample metadata almost always included a de-identified subject ID, COVID-19 status, age in years and sex. Where available, HLA class I and class II types were obtained from metadata supplied by the sample provider rather than from assay-based typing. Overall results and qualifications from the work: The amount of clinical and demographic metadata varied by source and participant and was provided uncurated.

The CDR3 runs 16 residues from the cysteine to the phenylalanine. Only CDR3 DNA is held: 48 bases, read in frame from base 1. The germline V gene yields SGHVS for CDR1 and FQNEAQ for CDR2. Trimming removed 5 bases from V and 2 bases from J; the gene matches leave 8 bases unexplained. The immunoSEQ Assay, a bias-controlled multiplex PCR, was used to amplify TCRbeta CDR3 regions from genomic DNA. Under the source paper's analysis protocol: The number of nucleated cells in each sample was estimated by amplification of reference gene primers within the assay. To quantify the absolute abundance of each unique TCRbeta CDR3 rearrangement, sequence reads were collapsed and filtered. For each sample, productive Simpson clonality was calculated by taking the square root of Simpson's diversity index across productive rearrangements. This immuneACCESS table, as held by TCRdb, lists in-frame sequences with V and J called but not all clones. Of the missing ones, under half trace to an unresolved V gene in checked studies; the others have no known cause. Clone size and the V and J calls come from that table; the DNA yielded D and trimming. Present in this sample are 20,000 to 30,000 clones, roughly four fifths of which were seen just once. The top ten hold almost 25% of the sample.

Concerning this clone: The antigen it recognizes is unknown. Base-call qualities are not available, and no considerably larger clone is one nucleotide away.

The collaborating institutions used their own protocols to collect whole blood in K2EDTA tubes. For TCRbeta analysis, collaborators shipped samples in one of three forms: frozen whole blood, isolated PBMCs, or DNA extracted from either of those sample types. The sequence came from a human donor in a cohort sampled during active COVID-19. Recombination connected TRBV7-8 to TRBJ2-2; the central 7 bases match TRBD2. The specimen sequenced was peripheral blood. The CDR3 region has the sequence CASSAPSGANTGELFF. The base sequence is TGTGCCAGCAGCGCACCTAGCGGAGCTAACACCGGGGAGCTGTTTTTT. Full variable domain (CDR3 extended with the reference TRBV7-8 and TRBJ2-2 proteins): GAGVSQSPRYKVAKRGQDVALRCDPISGHVSLFWYQQALGQGPEFLTYFQNEAQLDKSGLPSDRFFAERPEGSVSTLKIQRTQQEDSAVYLCASSAPSGANTGELFFGEGSRLTVL.